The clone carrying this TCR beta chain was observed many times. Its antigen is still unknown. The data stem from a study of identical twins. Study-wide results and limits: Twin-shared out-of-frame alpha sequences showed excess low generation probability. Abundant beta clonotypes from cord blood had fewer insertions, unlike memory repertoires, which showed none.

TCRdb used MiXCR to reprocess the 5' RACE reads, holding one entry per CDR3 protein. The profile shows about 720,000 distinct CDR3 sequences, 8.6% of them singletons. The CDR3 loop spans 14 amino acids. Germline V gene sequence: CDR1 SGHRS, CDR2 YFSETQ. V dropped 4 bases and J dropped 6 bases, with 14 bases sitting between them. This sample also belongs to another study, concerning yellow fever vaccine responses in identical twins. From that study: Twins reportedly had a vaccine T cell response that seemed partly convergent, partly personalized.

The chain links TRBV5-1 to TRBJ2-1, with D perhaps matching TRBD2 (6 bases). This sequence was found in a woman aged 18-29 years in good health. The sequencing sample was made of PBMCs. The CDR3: CASSIQTSGNEQFF. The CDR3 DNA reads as TGCGCCAGCAGCATACAGACTAGTGGCAATGAGCAGTTCTTC.